Only a few counts were recorded for the clone carrying this TCR beta chain. This entry belongs to a study of cytomegalovirus exposure and HLA in healthy donors. Primers included in the PCR were 60 Vbeta and 13 Jbeta primers. Method: immunoSEQ multiplex PCR; TCRdb's copy keeps in-frame clones and lacks some. The sample contains more than 200,000 clones, almost 80% of which appear only once. With 7 bases clipped from V and 1 base from J, the junction kept 4 bases outside the gene matches. Per germline, CDR1 MNHEY and CDR2 SMNVEV (reference sequence). The CDR3 consists of 15 residues. These donors counted as nominally healthy when sampled, but unrecorded immune exposures were likely.

Sequencing was done on a sample of PBMCs. This receptor was taken from a male donor in good health and CMV-seronegative. The V and J genes are TRBV27 and TRBJ1-1; 12 bases map to TRBD1. This CDR3 reads CASMKGQGANTEAFF. The CDR3 coding sequence is TGTGCCAGCATGAAGGGACAGGGGGCGAACACTGAAGCTTTCTTT.